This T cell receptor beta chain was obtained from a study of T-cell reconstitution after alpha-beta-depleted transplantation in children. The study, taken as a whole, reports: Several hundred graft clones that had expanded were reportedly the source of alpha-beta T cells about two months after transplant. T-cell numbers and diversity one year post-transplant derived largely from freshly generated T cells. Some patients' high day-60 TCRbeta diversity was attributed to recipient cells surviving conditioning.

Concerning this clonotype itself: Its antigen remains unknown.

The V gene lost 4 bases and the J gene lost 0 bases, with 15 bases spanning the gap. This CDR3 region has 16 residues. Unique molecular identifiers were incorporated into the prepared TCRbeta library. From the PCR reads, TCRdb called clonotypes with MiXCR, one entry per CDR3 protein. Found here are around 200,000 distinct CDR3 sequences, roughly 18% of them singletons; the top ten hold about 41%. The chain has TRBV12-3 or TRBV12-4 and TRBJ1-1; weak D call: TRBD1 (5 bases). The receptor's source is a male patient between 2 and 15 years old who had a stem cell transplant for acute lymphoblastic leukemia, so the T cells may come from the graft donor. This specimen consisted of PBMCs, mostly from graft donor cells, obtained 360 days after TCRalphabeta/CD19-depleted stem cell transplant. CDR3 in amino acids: CASSSPWVRVNTEAFF. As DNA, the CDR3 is TGTGCCAGCAGTTCTCCTTGGGTCAGGGTGAACACTGAAGCTTTCTTT.